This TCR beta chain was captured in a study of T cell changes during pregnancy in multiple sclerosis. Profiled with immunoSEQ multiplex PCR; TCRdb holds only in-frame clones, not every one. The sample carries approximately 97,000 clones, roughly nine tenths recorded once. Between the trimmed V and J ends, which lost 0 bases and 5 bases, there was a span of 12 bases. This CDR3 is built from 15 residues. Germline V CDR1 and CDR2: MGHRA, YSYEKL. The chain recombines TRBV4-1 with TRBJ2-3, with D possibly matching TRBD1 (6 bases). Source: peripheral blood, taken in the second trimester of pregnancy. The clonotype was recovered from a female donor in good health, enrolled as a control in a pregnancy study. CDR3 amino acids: CASSQDLGAGDTQYF. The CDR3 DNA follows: TGCGCCAGCAGCCAAGATCTGGGGGCAGGAGATACGCAGTATTTT.